The T cell receptor beta chain described here comes from a study of T-cell memory formation after mild COVID-19. CDR1 is SGHAT and CDR2 is FQNNGV in the germline V gene. Between the trimmed V and J ends, which lost 5 bases and 5 bases, there was a span of 15 bases. CDR3 length equals 14 residues. TCRdb reprocessed the 5' RACE reads via MiXCR and lists one record per CDR3 protein. Among about 320,000 distinct CDR3 sequences listed, roughly an eighth were seen once. The receptor's source is a man aged 18 to 29 who had mild COVID-19 (a few samples of this study predate the infection). Cell type and time point are not known. The sequenced material came from PBMCs or a T cell subset sorted from them (not recorded which). The chain recombines TRBV11-2 with TRBJ1-2; D gene ambiguous. The CDR3 loop reads CASSPDGISYGYTF. The CDR3 nucleotides read TGTGCCAGCAGCCCGGACGGAATTTCGTATGGCTACACCTTC.